This is a list of T cell receptor beta chains from one sample in a study of graft-versus-host responses after intestinal transplantation. Their cognate antigens are unknown. The repertoire was sequenced with immunoSEQ multiplex PCR; TCRdb's copy has only in-frame clones and lacks some. This table has about 73,000 clones, almost 90% appearing once. The starting material was unstimulated CD8+ T cells sorted from spleen or lymph node cells, obtained before transplant. All receptors come from a human donor who was the organ donor for an intestinal transplant. The CDR3 runs from the conserved cysteine through the conserved F or W. A D gene is named only where the DNA matches it firmly. Clone size, where shown, is once, few, many, or a class for clones that have expanded.

v_call: TRBV4-3; j_call: TRBJ1-2; cdr3_length: 15; clone_size: NA; d_call: NA; cdr3_aa: CASSRSMRPDYGYTF; cdr3_nt: TGCGCCAGCAGCCGATCGATGCGGCCCGACTATGGCTACACCTTC
v_call: TRBV11-2; j_call: TRBJ2-3; cdr3_length: 16; clone_size: NA; d_call: NA; cdr3_aa: CASSLSETTFTDTQYF; cdr3_nt: TGTGCCAGCAGCTTAAGCGAGACTACTTTCACAGATACGCAGTATTTT
v_call: TRBV4-1; j_call: TRBJ1-5; cdr3_length: 15; clone_size: NA; d_call: NA; cdr3_aa: CASSQETGSNQPQHF; cdr3_nt: TGCGCCAGCAGCCAAGAAACAGGGAGCAATCAGCCCCAGCATTTT
v_call: TRBV27; j_call: TRBJ2-1; cdr3_length: 13; clone_size: NA; d_call: TRBD1; cdr3_aa: CASSGSGGNEQFF; cdr3_nt: TGTGCCAGCAGCGGCTCAGGGGGCAATGAGCAGTTCTTC
v_call: TRBV13; j_call: TRBJ2-3; cdr3_length: 17; clone_size: NA; d_call: NA; cdr3_aa: CASSLHATHKSTDTQYF; cdr3_nt: TGTGCCAGCAGCTTACATGCGACACATAAGAGCACAGATACGCAGTATTTT
v_call: TRBV5-1; j_call: TRBJ2-3; cdr3_length: 16; clone_size: NA; d_call: TRBD2; cdr3_aa: CASGYSSGGAGDTQYF; cdr3_nt: TGCGCCAGCGGATACTCTAGCGGGGGGGCGGGAGATACGCAGTATTTT
v_call: TRBV5-4; j_call: TRBJ2-1; cdr3_length: 15; clone_size: NA; d_call: NA; cdr3_aa: CASSLLPGAVYEQFF; cdr3_nt: TGTGCCAGCAGCTTGCTCCCTGGGGCGGTGTATGAGCAGTTCTTC
v_call: TRBV9; j_call: TRBJ1-1; cdr3_length: 15; clone_size: NA; d_call: NA; cdr3_aa: CASSVGRVRDTEAFF; cdr3_nt: TGTGCCAGCAGCGTAGGCAGGGTACGTGACACTGAAGCTTTCTTT
v_call: TRBV2; j_call: TRBJ1-1; cdr3_length: 13; clone_size: NA; d_call: NA; cdr3_aa: CASSPGRGTEAFF; cdr3_nt: TGTGCCAGCAGCCCTGGGAGGGGGACTGAAGCTTTCTTT
v_call: TRBV10-3; j_call: TRBJ2-5; cdr3_length: 16; clone_size: NA; d_call: TRBD2; cdr3_aa: CAISETVGGAFETQYF; cdr3_nt: TGTGCCATCAGTGAGACTGTCGGGGGGGCATTTGAGACCCAGTACTTC
v_call: TRBV28; j_call: TRBJ2-3; cdr3_length: 12; clone_size: NA; d_call: NA; cdr3_aa: CASRRLTDTQYF; cdr3_nt: TGTGCCAGCAGAAGACTCACAGATACGCAGTATTTT
v_call: TRBV4-3; j_call: TRBJ2-3; cdr3_length: 19; clone_size: NA; d_call: TRBD2; cdr3_aa: CASSQDQGRTSGGTDTQYF; cdr3_nt: TGCGCCAGCAGCCAAGATCAGGGGAGGACTAGCGGGGGCACAGATACGCAGTATTTT
v_call: TRBV6-6; j_call: TRBJ2-1; cdr3_length: 16; clone_size: NA; d_call: TRBD2; cdr3_aa: CASSPLGSGDNNEQFF; cdr3_nt: TGTGCCAGCAGTCCCCTGGGGAGCGGGGATAACAATGAGCAGTTCTTC
v_call: TRBV27; j_call: TRBJ2-1; cdr3_length: 15; clone_size: once; d_call: NA; cdr3_aa: CATVILGRGYNEQFF; cdr3_nt: TGTGCCACCGTTATACTAGGAAGGGGGTACAATGAGCAGTTCTTC
v_call: TRBV9; j_call: TRBJ2-5; cdr3_length: 15; clone_size: NA; d_call: NA; cdr3_aa: CASSVEGGREETQYF; cdr3_nt: TGTGCCAGCAGCGTAGAGGGGGGGAGGGAAGAGACCCAGTACTTC
v_call: TRBV28; j_call: TRBJ2-1; cdr3_length: 13; clone_size: few; d_call: TRBD1; cdr3_aa: CASWTGTLDEQFF; cdr3_nt: TGTGCCAGCTGGACAGGGACCCTGGATGAGCAGTTCTTC
v_call: TRBV19; j_call: TRBJ2-1; cdr3_length: 13; clone_size: few; d_call: NA; cdr3_aa: CASSTYSYNEQFF; cdr3_nt: TGTGCCAGTAGTACTTACTCCTACAATGAGCAGTTCTTC
v_call: TRBV27; j_call: TRBJ2-1; cdr3_length: 17; clone_size: NA; d_call: NA; cdr3_aa: CASSSPGNSELTIEQFF; cdr3_nt: TGTGCCAGCAGTTCCCCCGGAAATTCTGAACTAACAATTGAGCAGTTCTTC
v_call: TRBV14; j_call: TRBJ1-1; cdr3_length: 15; clone_size: once; d_call: NA; cdr3_aa: CASSRWGGEDTEAFF; cdr3_nt: TGTGCCAGCAGCCGCTGGGGAGGAGAAGACACTGAAGCTTTCTTT
v_call: TRBV25-1; j_call: TRBJ1-5; cdr3_length: 16; clone_size: NA; d_call: TRBD1; cdr3_aa: CASSETGQGPHQPQHF; cdr3_nt: TGTGCCAGCAGTGAAACAGGACAGGGGCCCCATCAGCCCCAGCATTTT
v_call: TRBV30; j_call: TRBJ2-3; cdr3_length: 15; clone_size: once; d_call: TRBD2; cdr3_aa: CAWSETRAGEDTQYF; cdr3_nt: TGTGCCTGGAGTGAGACTAGAGCGGGGGAGGATACGCAGTATTTT
v_call: TRBV15; j_call: TRBJ2-2; cdr3_length: 14; clone_size: NA; d_call: NA; cdr3_aa: CATSRRRGAGELFF; cdr3_nt: TGTGCCACCAGCAGACGTCGCGGGGCCGGGGAGCTGTTTTTT
v_call: TRBV6-5; j_call: TRBJ2-2; cdr3_length: 15; clone_size: NA; d_call: NA; cdr3_aa: CASSADPGNTGELFF; cdr3_nt: TGTGCCAGCAGTGCAGACCCGGGGAACACCGGGGAGCTGTTTTTT
v_call: TRBV20-1; j_call: TRBJ1-5; cdr3_length: 11; clone_size: NA; d_call: NA; cdr3_aa: CSASLFQPQHF; cdr3_nt: TGCAGTGCTAGCCTTTTTCAGCCCCAGCATTTT
v_call: TRBV9; j_call: TRBJ1-2; cdr3_length: 16; clone_size: NA; d_call: TRBD1; cdr3_aa: CASSISRTGTNYGYTF; cdr3_nt: TGTGCCAGCAGCATAAGCCGGACAGGGACAAACTATGGCTACACCTTC
v_call: TRBV6-5; j_call: TRBJ2-5; cdr3_length: 16; clone_size: NA; d_call: TRBD2; cdr3_aa: CASSYDPSGGDETQYF; cdr3_nt: TGTGCCAGCAGTTATGACCCTAGCGGGGGGGACGAGACCCAGTACTTC
v_call: TRBV7-2; j_call: TRBJ2-1; cdr3_length: 16; clone_size: NA; d_call: TRBD2; cdr3_aa: CASSSHGGNSYNEQFF; cdr3_nt: TGTGCCAGCAGCTCTCACGGGGGGAACTCCTACAATGAGCAGTTCTTC
v_call: TRBV7-9; j_call: TRBJ2-1; cdr3_length: 15; clone_size: NA; d_call: NA; cdr3_aa: CASSLVQGIYNEQFF; cdr3_nt: TGTGCCAGCAGCTTAGTTCAGGGGATCTACAATGAGCAGTTCTTC
v_call: TRBV5-1; j_call: TRBJ1-1; cdr3_length: 15; clone_size: NA; d_call: NA; cdr3_aa: CASSLPDRLNTEAFF; cdr3_nt: TGCGCCAGCAGCTTACCCGACAGGTTGAACACTGAAGCTTTCTTT
v_call: TRBV2; j_call: TRBJ2-1; cdr3_length: 13; clone_size: once; d_call: NA; cdr3_aa: CASSDLFGNEQFF; cdr3_nt: TGTGCCAGCAGTGACCTGTTCGGGAATGAGCAGTTCTTC
v_call: TRBV28; j_call: TRBJ1-1; cdr3_length: 16; clone_size: NA; d_call: NA; cdr3_aa: CASSLPEGQLNTEAFF; cdr3_nt: TGTGCCAGCAGTTTACCTGAGGGTCAGCTGAACACTGAAGCTTTCTTT
v_call: TRBV4-1; j_call: TRBJ2-3; cdr3_length: 15; clone_size: NA; d_call: NA; cdr3_aa: CASSQEPGVTDTQYF; cdr3_nt: TGCGCCAGCAGCCAAGAGCCGGGGGTCACAGATACGCAGTATTTT
v_call: TRBV13; j_call: TRBJ1-4; cdr3_length: 15; clone_size: NA; d_call: TRBD1; cdr3_aa: CASSAQGGMGEKLFF; cdr3_nt: TGTGCCAGCAGCGCGCAGGGGGGAATGGGAGAAAAACTGTTTTTT
v_call: TRBV7-6; j_call: TRBJ2-2; cdr3_length: 16; clone_size: NA; d_call: TRBD1; cdr3_aa: CASRPYTGGETGELFF; cdr3_nt: TGTGCCAGCAGACCGTATACAGGGGGCGAGACCGGGGAGCTGTTTTTT
v_call: TRBV5-6; j_call: TRBJ1-1; cdr3_length: 13; clone_size: NA; d_call: TRBD1; cdr3_aa: CASSQDRHTEAFF; cdr3_nt: TGTGCCAGCAGCCAGGACAGGCATACTGAAGCTTTCTTT
v_call: TRBV27; j_call: TRBJ1-2; cdr3_length: 15; clone_size: NA; d_call: TRBD1; cdr3_aa: CASSPLDRGRNGYTF; cdr3_nt: TGTGCCAGCAGTCCCCTTGACAGGGGGCGTAATGGCTACACCTTC
v_call: TRBV27; j_call: TRBJ1-4; cdr3_length: 14; clone_size: once; d_call: NA; cdr3_aa: CASSLGQSDEKLFF; cdr3_nt: TGTGCCAGCAGCCTCGGACAGTCAGATGAAAAACTGTTTTTT
v_call: TRBV9; j_call: TRBJ1-1; cdr3_length: 15; clone_size: NA; d_call: TRBD1; cdr3_aa: CASSVEGTASTEAFF; cdr3_nt: TGTGCCAGCAGCGTAGAGGGGACAGCGTCCACTGAAGCTTTCTTT
v_call: TRBV6-5; j_call: TRBJ1-1; cdr3_length: 15; clone_size: NA; d_call: TRBD1; cdr3_aa: CASSYDDRGHTEAFF; cdr3_nt: TGTGCCAGCAGTTACGACGACAGGGGGCACACTGAAGCTTTCTTT
v_call: TRBV7-9; j_call: TRBJ1-4; cdr3_length: 12; clone_size: NA; d_call: NA; cdr3_aa: CASSLALGDLFF; cdr3_nt: TGTGCCAGCAGCTTAGCTCTCGGAGATCTGTTTTTT
v_call: TRBV6-5; j_call: TRBJ1-1; cdr3_length: 15; clone_size: NA; d_call: NA; cdr3_aa: CASSYEQGSLTEAFF; cdr3_nt: TGTGCCAGCAGTTACGAACAGGGAAGTCTCACTGAAGCTTTCTTT
v_call: TRBV13; j_call: TRBJ2-3; cdr3_length: 20; clone_size: NA; d_call: TRBD2; cdr3_aa: CASSLRLGLAGEVQLDTQYF; cdr3_nt: TGTGCCAGCAGCCTAAGGCTCGGACTAGCGGGGGAGGTTCAATTGGATACGCAGTATTTT
v_call: TRBV9; j_call: TRBJ1-3; cdr3_length: 13; clone_size: few; d_call: NA; cdr3_aa: CASKGGSGNTIYF; cdr3_nt: TGTGCCAGCAAAGGCGGTTCTGGAAACACCATATATTTT
v_call: TRBV5-5; j_call: TRBJ1-5; cdr3_length: 14; clone_size: NA; d_call: NA; cdr3_aa: CASSPWHQNQPQHF; cdr3_nt: TGTGCCAGCAGCCCCTGGCACCAGAATCAGCCCCAGCATTTT
v_call: TRBV27; j_call: TRBJ1-1; cdr3_length: 15; clone_size: NA; d_call: TRBD1; cdr3_aa: CASRLTGGGDTEAFF; cdr3_nt: TGTGCCAGCAGGCTTACAGGGGGAGGGGACACTGAAGCTTTCTTT
v_call: TRBV27; j_call: TRBJ2-2; cdr3_length: 18; clone_size: NA; d_call: NA; cdr3_aa: CASSLSAGATSNTGELFF; cdr3_nt: TGTGCCAGCAGTTTATCGGCAGGGGCCACTTCGAACACCGGGGAGCTGTTTTTT
v_call: TRBV6-5; j_call: TRBJ1-2; cdr3_length: 15; clone_size: once; d_call: TRBD1; cdr3_aa: CASRDRDRGRYGYTF; cdr3_nt: TGTGCCAGCAGAGACCGGGACAGGGGGCGATATGGCTACACCTTC
v_call: TRBV11-2; j_call: TRBJ2-5; cdr3_length: 19; clone_size: NA; d_call: TRBD2; cdr3_aa: CASSVSSGLAGSFQETQYF; cdr3_nt: TGTGCCAGCAGCGTCTCCTCCGGACTAGCGGGGAGCTTCCAAGAGACCCAGTACTTC
v_call: TRBV29-1; j_call: TRBJ1-1; cdr3_length: 12; clone_size: few; d_call: NA; cdr3_aa: CSVHDRNTEAFF; cdr3_nt: TGCAGCGTTCATGACAGGAACACTGAAGCTTTCTTT
v_call: TRBV7-8; j_call: TRBJ1-3; cdr3_length: 15; clone_size: NA; d_call: NA; cdr3_aa: CASSLGAGSGNTIYF; cdr3_nt: TGTGCCAGCAGCTTAGGGGCAGGCTCTGGAAACACCATATATTTT
v_call: TRBV7-6; j_call: TRBJ2-1; cdr3_length: 11; clone_size: once; d_call: NA; cdr3_aa: CASSSRTEQFF; cdr3_nt: TGTGCCAGCAGCAGCCGGACAGAGCAGTTCTTC
v_call: TRBV4-1; j_call: TRBJ1-1; cdr3_length: 14; clone_size: NA; d_call: NA; cdr3_aa: CASSPREGGTEAFF; cdr3_nt: TGCGCCAGCAGCCCCCGGGAGGGAGGCACTGAAGCTTTCTTT
v_call: TRBV7-9; j_call: TRBJ1-1; cdr3_length: 17; clone_size: NA; d_call: TRBD1; cdr3_aa: CASSLASQGAKDTEAFF; cdr3_nt: TGTGCCAGCAGCTTAGCTTCTCAGGGGGCGAAGGACACTGAAGCTTTCTTT
v_call: TRBV11-2; j_call: TRBJ2-5; cdr3_length: 14; clone_size: NA; d_call: TRBD2; cdr3_aa: CASSLGLAQETQYF; cdr3_nt: TGTGCCAGCAGCTTAGGACTAGCACAAGAGACCCAGTACTTC
v_call: TRBV2; j_call: TRBJ1-1; cdr3_length: 13; clone_size: few; d_call: NA; cdr3_aa: CASSEGGYTEAFF; cdr3_nt: TGTGCCAGCAGTGAAGGAGGGTACACTGAAGCTTTCTTT
v_call: TRBV5-4; j_call: TRBJ1-1; cdr3_length: 12; clone_size: few; d_call: NA; cdr3_aa: CASSLEDSEAFF; cdr3_nt: TGTGCCAGCAGCTTGGAGGACAGTGAAGCTTTCTTT
v_call: TRBV5-6; j_call: TRBJ2-5; cdr3_length: 13; clone_size: once; d_call: NA; cdr3_aa: CASSLRGEETQYF; cdr3_nt: TGTGCCAGCAGCCTGCGGGGTGAGGAGACCCAGTACTTC
v_call: TRBV7-3; j_call: TRBJ2-2; cdr3_length: 17; clone_size: NA; d_call: NA; cdr3_aa: CASSLMGAGELTGELFF; cdr3_nt: TGTGCCAGCAGCTTAATGGGGGCAGGGGAGTTGACCGGGGAGCTGTTTTTT
v_call: TRBV6-6; j_call: TRBJ2-2; cdr3_length: 10; clone_size: NA; d_call: NA; cdr3_aa: CATEAGELFF; cdr3_nt: TGTGCCACTGAGGCCGGGGAGCTGTTTTTT